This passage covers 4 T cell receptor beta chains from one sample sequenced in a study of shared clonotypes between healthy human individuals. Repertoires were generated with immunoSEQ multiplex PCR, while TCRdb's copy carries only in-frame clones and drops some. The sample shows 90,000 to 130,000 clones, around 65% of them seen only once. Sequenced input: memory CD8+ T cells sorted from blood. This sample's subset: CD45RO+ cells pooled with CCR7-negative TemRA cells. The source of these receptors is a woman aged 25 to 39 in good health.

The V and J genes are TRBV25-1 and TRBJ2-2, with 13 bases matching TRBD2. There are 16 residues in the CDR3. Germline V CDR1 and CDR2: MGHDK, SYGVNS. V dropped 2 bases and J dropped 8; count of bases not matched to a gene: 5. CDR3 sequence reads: CASSEGLAGAKGELFF. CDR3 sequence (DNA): TGTGCCAGCAGTGAAGGACTAGCGGGGGCCAAGGGGGAGCTGTTTTTT.

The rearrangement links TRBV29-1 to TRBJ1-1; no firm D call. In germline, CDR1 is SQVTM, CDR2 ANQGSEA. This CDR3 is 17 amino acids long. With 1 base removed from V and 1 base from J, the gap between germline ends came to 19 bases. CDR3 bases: TGCAGCGTTGAAGGGTATGGAAGGTCAGGAAAGAACACTGAAGCTTTCTTT. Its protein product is CSVEGYGRSGKNTEAFF.

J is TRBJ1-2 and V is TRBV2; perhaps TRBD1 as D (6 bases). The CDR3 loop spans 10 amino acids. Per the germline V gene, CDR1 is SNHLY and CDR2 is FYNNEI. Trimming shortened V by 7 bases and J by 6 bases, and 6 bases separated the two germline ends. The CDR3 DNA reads TGTGCCAGCAAGGGGGATGGCTACACCTTC. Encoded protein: CASKGDGYTF.

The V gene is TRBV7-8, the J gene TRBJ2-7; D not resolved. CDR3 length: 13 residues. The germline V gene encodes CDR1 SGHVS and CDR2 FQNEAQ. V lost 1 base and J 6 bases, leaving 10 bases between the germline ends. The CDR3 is CASSLDLELEQYF. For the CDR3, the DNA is TGTGCCAGCAGCTTAGATTTGGAACTCGAGCAGTACTTC.